The T cell receptor beta chain described here comes from a study of T cells in Graves' hyperthyroidism and ophthalmopathy. General study points: Before onset, ophthalmopathy was predicted by the model a median approximately 6.7 months earlier. A 13 V-J signature model discriminated ophthalmopathy versus stable hyperthyroidism.

The hyperthyroidism patients had all been newly diagnosed, and their disease duration was under 2 months. Their ages ranged from 18 to 65 years. This clonotype was seen ten or more times. What it recognizes is unknown. V lost 5 bases to trimming and J lost 1 base, with 12 bases between them. This CDR3 has 14 amino acids. Germline V gene sequence: CDR1 SGHTA, CDR2 FQGNSA. What was amplified from RNA transcripts were TCR beta CDR3 regions. The HTBI primer set was used in a first-round RT-PCR of the TCR CDR3. TCRdb analysed the multiplex PCR reads with MiXCR anew, one entry per CDR3 protein. The sample contains a few hundred thousand distinct CDR3 sequences, about 43% of which appear only once.

The receptor was derived from a young woman with Graves' hyperthyroidism. Sequences were obtained from peripheral blood or thyroid tissue (not recorded which). The chain uses TRBV7-2 and TRBJ2-7; D possibly corresponds to TRBD1 (6 bases). The DNA for the CDR3 is TGTGCCAGCAGCCTCTGGACAGCGTCCTACGAGCAGTACTTC. This sequence encodes CASSLWTASYEQYF.